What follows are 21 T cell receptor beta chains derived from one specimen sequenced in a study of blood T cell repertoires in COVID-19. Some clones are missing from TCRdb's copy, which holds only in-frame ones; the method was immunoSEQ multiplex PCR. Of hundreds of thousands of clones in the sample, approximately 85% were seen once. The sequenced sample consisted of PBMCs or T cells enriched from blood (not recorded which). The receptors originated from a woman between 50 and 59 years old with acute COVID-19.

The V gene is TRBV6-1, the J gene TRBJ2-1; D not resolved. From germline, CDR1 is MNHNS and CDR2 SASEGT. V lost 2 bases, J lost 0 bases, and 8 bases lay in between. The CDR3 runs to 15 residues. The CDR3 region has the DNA TGTGCCAGCAGTGAACACTCGAGCTCCTACAATGAGCAGTTCTTC. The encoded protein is CASSEHSSSYNEQFF.

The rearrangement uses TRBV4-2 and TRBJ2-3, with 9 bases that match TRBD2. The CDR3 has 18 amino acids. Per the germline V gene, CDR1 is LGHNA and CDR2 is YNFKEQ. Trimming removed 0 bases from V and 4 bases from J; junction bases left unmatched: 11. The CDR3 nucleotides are TGTGCCAGCAGCCAAGAGGGGCCGGGACTAGCATCAGCAGATACGCAGTATTTT. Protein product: CASSQEGPGLASADTQYF.

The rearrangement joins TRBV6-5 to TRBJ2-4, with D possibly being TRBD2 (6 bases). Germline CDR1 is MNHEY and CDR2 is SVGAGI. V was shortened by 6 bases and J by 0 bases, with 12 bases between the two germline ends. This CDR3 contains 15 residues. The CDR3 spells CASREGPTAKNIQYF. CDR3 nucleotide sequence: TGTGCCAGCAGGGAGGGTCCAACAGCCAAAAACATTCAGTACTTC.

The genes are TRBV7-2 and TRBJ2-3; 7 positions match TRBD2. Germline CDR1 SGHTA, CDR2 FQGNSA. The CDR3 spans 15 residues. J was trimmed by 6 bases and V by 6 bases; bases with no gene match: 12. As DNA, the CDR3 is TGTGCCAGCAGAGAAACCGGGAACGGGGGGGATACGCAGTATTTT. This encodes CASRETGNGGDTQYF.

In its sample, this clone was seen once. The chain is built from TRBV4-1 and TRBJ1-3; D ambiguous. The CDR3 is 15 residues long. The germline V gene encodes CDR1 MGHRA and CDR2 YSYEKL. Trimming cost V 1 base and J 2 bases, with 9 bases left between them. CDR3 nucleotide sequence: TGCGCCAGCAGCCAAGTCATAACGGCTGGAAACACCATATATTTT. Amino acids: CASSQVITAGNTIYF.

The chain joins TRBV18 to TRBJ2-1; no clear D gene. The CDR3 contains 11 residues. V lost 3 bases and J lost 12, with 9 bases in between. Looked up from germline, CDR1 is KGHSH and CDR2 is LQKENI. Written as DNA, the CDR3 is TGTGCCAGCTCACCGCCCGGTGGGCAGTTCTTC. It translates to CASSPPGGQFF. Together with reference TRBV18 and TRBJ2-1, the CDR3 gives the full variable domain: NAGVMQNPRHLVRRRGQEARLRCSPMKGHSHVYWYRQLPEEGLKFMVYLQKENIIDESGMPKERFSAEFPKEGPSILRIQQVVRGDSAAYFCASSPPGGQFFGPGTRLTVL.

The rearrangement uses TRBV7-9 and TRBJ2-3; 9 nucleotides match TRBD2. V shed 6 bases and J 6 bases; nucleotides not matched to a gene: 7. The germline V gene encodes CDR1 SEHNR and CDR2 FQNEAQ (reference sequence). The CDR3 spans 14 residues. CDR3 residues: CASSSNGLADTQYF. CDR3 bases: TGTGCCAGCAGTTCAAACGGACTAGCGGATACGCAGTATTTT.

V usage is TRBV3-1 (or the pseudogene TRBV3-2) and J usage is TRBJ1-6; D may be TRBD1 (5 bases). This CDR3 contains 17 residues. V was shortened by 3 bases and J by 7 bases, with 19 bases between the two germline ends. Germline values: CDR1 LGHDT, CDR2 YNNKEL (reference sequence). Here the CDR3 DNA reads TGTGCCAGCAGCCAGACCCGATGTGGGGGAGGGAATTCACCCCTCCACTTT. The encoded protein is CASSQTRCGGGNSPLHF.

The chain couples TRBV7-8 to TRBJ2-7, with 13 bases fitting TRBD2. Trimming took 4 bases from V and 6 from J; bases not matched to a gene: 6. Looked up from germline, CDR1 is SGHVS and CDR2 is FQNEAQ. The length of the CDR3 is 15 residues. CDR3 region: CASSSGTSGVSEQYF. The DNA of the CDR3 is TGTGCCAGCAGCTCCGGGACTAGCGGGGTCTCCGAGCAGTACTTC.

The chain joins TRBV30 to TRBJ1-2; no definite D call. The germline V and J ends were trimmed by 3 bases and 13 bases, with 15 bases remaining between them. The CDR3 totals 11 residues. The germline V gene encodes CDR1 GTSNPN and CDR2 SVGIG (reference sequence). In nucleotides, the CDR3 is TGTGCCTGGAGCGCCGAGGAGAAAGGCACCTTC. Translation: CAWSAEEKGTF.

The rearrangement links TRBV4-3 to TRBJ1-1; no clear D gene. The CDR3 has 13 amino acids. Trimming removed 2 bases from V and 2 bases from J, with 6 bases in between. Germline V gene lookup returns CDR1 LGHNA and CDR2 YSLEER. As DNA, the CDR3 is TGCGCCAGCAGCCAAACAGTCAACACTGAAGCTTTCTTT. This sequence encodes CASSQTVNTEAFF.

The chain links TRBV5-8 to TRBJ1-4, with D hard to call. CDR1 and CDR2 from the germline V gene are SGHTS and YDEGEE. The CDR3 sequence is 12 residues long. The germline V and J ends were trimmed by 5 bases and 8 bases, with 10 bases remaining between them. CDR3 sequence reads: CASRPTVEKLFF. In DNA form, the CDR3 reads TGTGCCAGCAGACCTACTGTAGAAAAACTGTTTTTT. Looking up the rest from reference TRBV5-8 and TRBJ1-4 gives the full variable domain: EAGVTQSPTHLIKTRGQQATLRCSPISGHTSVYWYQQALGLGLQFLLWYDEGEERNRGNFPPRFSGRQFPNYSSELNVNALELEDSALYLCASRPTVEKLFFGSGTQLSVL.

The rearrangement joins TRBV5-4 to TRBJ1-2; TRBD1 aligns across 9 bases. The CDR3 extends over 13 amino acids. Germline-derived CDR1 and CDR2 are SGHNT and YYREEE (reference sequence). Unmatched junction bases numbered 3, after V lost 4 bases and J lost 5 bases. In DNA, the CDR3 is TGTGCCAGCAGCATGGGACAGGGTTATGGCTACACCTTC. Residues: CASSMGQGYGYTF.

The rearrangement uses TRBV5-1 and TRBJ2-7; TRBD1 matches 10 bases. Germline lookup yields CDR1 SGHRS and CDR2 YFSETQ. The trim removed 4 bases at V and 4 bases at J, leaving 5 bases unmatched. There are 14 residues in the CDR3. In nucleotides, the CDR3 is TGCGCCAGCAGCCCGACAGGGGGCCCGTACGAGCAGTACTTC. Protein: CASSPTGGPYEQYF. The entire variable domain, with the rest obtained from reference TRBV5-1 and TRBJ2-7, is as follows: KAGVTQTPRYLIKTRGQQVTLSCSPISGHRSVSWYQQTPGQGLQFLFEYFSETQRNKGNFPGRFSGRQFSNSRSEMNVSTLELGDSALYLCASSPTGGPYEQYFGPGTRLTVT.

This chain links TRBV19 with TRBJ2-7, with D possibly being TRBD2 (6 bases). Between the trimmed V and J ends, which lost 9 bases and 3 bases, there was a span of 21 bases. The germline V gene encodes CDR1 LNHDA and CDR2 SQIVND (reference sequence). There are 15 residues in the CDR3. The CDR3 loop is CASTPRAEGYYEQYF. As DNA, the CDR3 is TGTGCCAGCACCCCCCGGGCGGAGGGGTACTACGAGCAGTACTTC.

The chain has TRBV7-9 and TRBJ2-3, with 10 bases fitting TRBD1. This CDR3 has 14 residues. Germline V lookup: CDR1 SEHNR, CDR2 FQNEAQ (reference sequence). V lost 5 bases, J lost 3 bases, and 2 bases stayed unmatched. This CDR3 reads CASSRGQGTDTQYF. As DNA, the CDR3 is TGTGCCAGCAGCAGGGGACAGGGGACAGATACGCAGTATTTT.

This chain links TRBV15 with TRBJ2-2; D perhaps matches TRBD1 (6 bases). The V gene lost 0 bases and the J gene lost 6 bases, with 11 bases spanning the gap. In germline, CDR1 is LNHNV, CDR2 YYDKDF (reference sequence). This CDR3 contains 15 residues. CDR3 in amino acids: CATSRDFRGSGELFF. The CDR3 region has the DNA TGTGCCACCAGCAGAGATTTCAGGGGCTCCGGGGAGCTGTTTTTT.

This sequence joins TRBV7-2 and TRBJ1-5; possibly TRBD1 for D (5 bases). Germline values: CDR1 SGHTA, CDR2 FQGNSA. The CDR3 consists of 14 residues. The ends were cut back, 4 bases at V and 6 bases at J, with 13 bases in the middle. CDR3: CASSYQGRGQPQHF. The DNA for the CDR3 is TGTGCCAGCAGCTACCAGGGAAGAGGTCAGCCCCAGCATTTT. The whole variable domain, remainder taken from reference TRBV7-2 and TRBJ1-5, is GAGVSQSPSNKVTEKGKDVELRCDPISGHTALYWYRQSLGQGLEFLIYFQGNSAPDKSGLPSDRFSAERTGGSVSTLTIQRTQQEDSAVYLCASSYQGRGQPQHFGDGTRLSIL.

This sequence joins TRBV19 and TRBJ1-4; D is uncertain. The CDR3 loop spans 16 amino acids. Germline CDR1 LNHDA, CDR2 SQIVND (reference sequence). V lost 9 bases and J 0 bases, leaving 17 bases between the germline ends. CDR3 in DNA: TGTGCCAGGCACCGTAGGAAGCGGACAACTAATGAAAAACTGTTTTTT. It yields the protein CARHRRKRTTNEKLFF.

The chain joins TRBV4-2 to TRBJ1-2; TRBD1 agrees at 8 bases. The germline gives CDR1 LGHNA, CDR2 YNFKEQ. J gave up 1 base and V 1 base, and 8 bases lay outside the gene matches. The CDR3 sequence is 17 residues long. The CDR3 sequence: CASSQVVTGGDNYGYTF. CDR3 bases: TGTGCCAGCAGCCAAGTCGTCACAGGGGGGGATAACTATGGCTACACCTTC.

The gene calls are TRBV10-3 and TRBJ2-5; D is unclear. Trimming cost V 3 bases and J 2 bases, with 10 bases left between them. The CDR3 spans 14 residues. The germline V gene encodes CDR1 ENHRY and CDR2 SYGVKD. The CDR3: CAISDSNEQETQYF. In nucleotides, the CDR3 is TGTGCCATCAGTGATAGTAACGAACAAGAGACCCAGTACTTC.